This passage covers 12 T cell receptor beta chains from one sample sequenced in a study of regulatory T cells in long-lasting Graves disease. Assembly of TCR beta libraries relied on iRepertoire HTBI primers together with Arm-PCR of CDR3 regions. TCRdb re-derived calls from the multiplex PCR reads in MiXCR, one entry per CDR3 protein. This table holds 700,000 or so distinct CDR3 sequences, 25% to 30% found once. Regarding time point: persistent/refractory GD, antithyroid drugs over 5 years with positive TRAb. PBMC RNA served as the TCR library source. The source material was peripheral blood mononuclear cells (PBMCs), sampled when the disease was refractory, from a patient treated with antithyroid drugs. The receptors stem from a female donor with Graves disease.

The CDR3 DNA is TGCAGCATACGGACAGGGGAGACGTCTGGAAACACCATATATTTT. Its protein is CSIRTGETSGNTIYF. The chain carries TRBV29-1 and TRBJ1-3; 9 positions agree with TRBD1. The V segment lost 8 bases and the J segment 1 base; nucleotides outside the gene matches: 9. The germline V gene has CDR1 SQVTM and CDR2 ANQGSEA. This CDR3 region has 15 residues.

This clonotype was found many times. J is TRBJ2-5 and V is TRBV2, with D perhaps matching TRBD2 (5 bases). V gave up 6 bases and J gave up 2 bases, with 10 bases separating them. The germline gives CDR1 SNHLY, CDR2 FYNNEI. The CDR3 has 13 amino acids. CDR3 nucleotide sequence: TGTGCCAGCAGGAGGGCTCTACAAGAGACCCAGTACTTC. It translates to CASRRALQETQYF.

The chain joins TRBV20-1 to TRBJ2-7, with TRBD1 matching 10 bases. The CDR3 runs 14 residues. Germline CDR1 reads DFQATT; CDR2 reads SNEGSKA (reference sequence). Trimming cost V 6 bases and J 5 bases; bases outside gene matches: 10. The CDR3 protein is CSADPGQGINEQYF. For the CDR3, the DNA is TGCAGTGCCGATCCGGGACAGGGGATCAACGAGCAGTACTTC.

This clonotype was detected a few times. The chain has TRBV27 and TRBJ1-2, with TRBD1 identical over 7 bases. The CDR3 is 14 residues long. Germline CDR1 and CDR2: MNHEY and SMNVEV (reference sequence). Unmatched junction bases numbered 7, after V lost 2 bases and J lost 7 bases. The CDR3 DNA reads TGTGCCAGCAGTTTAACGACCGACAGGGCTGGCTACACCTTC. Encoded protein: CASSLTTDRAGYTF.

Notes on this clonotype: The junction differs from germline at one of its ends, possibly a read error. The J gene is TRBJ1-1, the V gene TRBV29-1, with TRBD1 matching 8 bases. This CDR3 contains 17 residues. In germline, CDR1 is SQVTM, CDR2 ANQGSEA. In DNA form, the CDR3 reads TGCAGCGTTCAGAAGGCCCCGACCGTTCAGGGGGCCACTGAAGCTTCCTTT. Translation: CSVQKAPTVQGATEASF.

This clonotype was seen a handful of times. This chain joins TRBV6-2 or TRBV6-3 and TRBJ1-2; D ambiguous. The CDR3 is 16 residues long. V lost 6 bases and J 2 bases, leaving 19 bases between the germline ends. Germline V gives CDR1 MNHEY, CDR2 SVGEGT. Here the CDR3 reads CASSRGGGGFNYGYTF. CDR3 nucleotide sequence: TGTGCCAGCAGCCGCGGAGGTGGCGGCTTCAACTATGGCTACACCTTC.

This clonotype has a handful of counts. V gene TRBV3-1 combines with J gene TRBJ1-6, with 11 bases lining up with TRBD1. V dropped 7 bases and J dropped 10; count of bases not matched to a gene: 6. Germline loops: CDR1 LGHDT, CDR2 YNNKEL (reference sequence). This CDR3 spans 14 amino acids. The CDR3 here is CASTLGQGASPLHF. DNA of the CDR3: TGTGCCAGCACCTTAGGACAGGGGGCATCACCCCTCCACTTT.

This clonotype appeared many times. The V and J genes are TRBV6-5 and TRBJ2-7; 7 nucleotides agree with TRBD2. This CDR3 has 15 amino acids. Germline CDR1 reads MNHEY; CDR2 reads SVGAGI. The V and J ends lost 2 bases and 6 bases, in that order; junction bases with no gene match: 10. The CDR3 sequence is CASSYVAGDLGEQYF. For the CDR3, the DNA is TGTGCCAGCAGTTACGTCGCGGGAGATCTCGGCGAGCAGTACTTC.

This clonotype was seen a few times. The V call is TRBV19, the J call TRBJ2-1; 8 bases line up with TRBD2. CDR1 LNHDA and CDR2 SQIVND come from the germline V gene (reference sequence). With 2 bases clipped from V and 6 bases from J, the junction kept 18 bases outside the gene matches. The CDR3 is made up of 19 amino acids. The chain's CDR3 is CASSIFARFGTRVGNEQFF. For the CDR3, the DNA is TGTGCCAGTAGTATATTTGCTAGGTTTGGGACTAGGGTTGGCAATGAGCAGTTCTTC.

The genes are TRBV19 and TRBJ1-1, with a weak D call TRBD1 (5 bases). Germline CDR1 is LNHDA and CDR2 is SQIVND (reference sequence). V was trimmed by 6 bases and J by 1 base, leaving 9 bases between them. CDR3 size: 13 residues. The CDR3 spells CASRKDTNTEAFF. The CDR3 region has the DNA TGTGCCAGTAGGAAGGACACGAACACTGAAGCTTTCTTT.

The rearrangement links TRBV25-1 to TRBJ2-7; TRBD1 agrees at 11 bases. V lost 1 base and J lost 7; bases outside the gene matches: 9. The CDR3 runs to 16 residues. The germline CDR1 and CDR2 sequences are MGHDK and SYGVNS. CDR3 sequence: CASSESGGQGAREQYF. For the CDR3, the DNA is TGTGCCAGCAGTGAATCGGGCGGACAGGGGGCGAGGGAGCAGTACTTC.

This clonotype was seen ten or more times. The chain combines TRBV12-3 or TRBV12-4 with TRBJ1-4; D perhaps matches TRBD1 (5 bases). CDR3 size: 14 residues. V shed 7 bases and J shed 7 bases, with 16 bases lying between them. The CDR3 reads CASNVGQRGEKLFF. The CDR3 nucleotides are TGTGCCAGCAATGTGGGGCAACGGGGTGAAAAACTGTTTTTT.